This T cell receptor (beta chain) was identified during a study of T cell repertoires in cytomegalovirus infection. Across the whole study: Shared public TCR beta signatures pointed to both CMV infection and a matching HLA type.

V lost 5 bases and J lost 3; bases outside the gene matches: 7. Germline V gene lookup returns CDR1 LGHNT and CDR2 FRNRAP. The CDR3 covers 14 residues. TCRdb reprocessed the reads with MiXCR, giving one entry per CDR3 protein. The data hold about 490,000 distinct CDR3 sequences, with more than 15% observed a single time. This clonotype was observed many times. The receptor comes from a human donor in good health (CMV status not recorded). Some clones in this sample may be carry-over from other donors' samples. The sequenced sample consisted of CD8+ T cells from PBMCs. The chain uses TRBV12-5 and TRBJ2-7; TRBD2 agrees at 7 bases. The chain's CDR3 is CASGPGGTLYEQYF. DNA for the CDR3: TGTGCTAGTGGTCCGGGGGGTACTCTCTACGAGCAGTACTTC.